This record covers a single T cell receptor beta chain. The antigen is undetermined. This sample is drawn from a study of T cell responses to AZD1222 COVID-19 vaccine. Timing groups of about 4 and about 12 weeks for second doses were pooled. Sequencing used immunoSEQ multiplex PCR; TCRdb keeps in-frame clones, though not all of them. The sample has about 180,000 clones, over 90% seen once. Broader study findings: Vaccine-related CD4 TCRs covered spike, predominating at 160-218 and 743-854. The reported proportion of spike-specific TCRs targeting unmutated variant regions was nearly half. Clonal diversity was possibly underestimated; the donors were predominantly white British and more often female.

The CDR3 runs to 13 residues. Trimming cost V 2 bases and J 12 bases, with 17 bases left between them. Looked up from germline, CDR1 is MNHEY and CDR2 is SMNVEV (reference sequence). This chain links TRBV27 with TRBJ2-7; D may be TRBD1 or TRBD2 (6 bases each). The receptor comes from an adult who received the AZD1222 COVID-19 vaccine. The sample was peripheral blood, taken 28 days after the second AZD1222 dose. CDR3 nucleotides: TGTGCCAGCAGTTTAATGGGATTGAGGGGGGTGTACTTC. It is translated as CASSLMGLRGVYF.